The entry below gives a single TCR beta chain sequence along with its context. As yet, its antigen is unknown. The data were obtained in a study of cytomegalovirus exposure and HLA in healthy donors. General study results and limits: Reports indicate that TCR beta sequences accurately predicted the HLA-A and HLA-B alleles of most subjects.

Germline CDR1 reads PRHDT; CDR2 reads FYEKMQ (reference sequence). The CDR3 consists of 15 residues. Trimming took 1 base from V and 0 from J, leaving 7 bases between them. Primers included in the PCR were 60 Vbeta and 13 Jbeta primers. The assay was immunoSEQ multiplex PCR, and TCRdb's table has in-frame clones only and misses some. This sample yields over 110,000 clones, of which around 80% are seen a single time; less than 1.5% belongs to the top ten. The V call is TRBV13, the J call TRBJ1-3; D is unclear. The TCR comes from a male donor in good health and CMV-seropositive. The sequenced sample was PBMCs. The CDR3 nucleotides are TGTGCCAGCAGCTTAGACAGTGACTCTGGAAACACCATATATTTT. Translation gives CASSLDSDSGNTIYF.